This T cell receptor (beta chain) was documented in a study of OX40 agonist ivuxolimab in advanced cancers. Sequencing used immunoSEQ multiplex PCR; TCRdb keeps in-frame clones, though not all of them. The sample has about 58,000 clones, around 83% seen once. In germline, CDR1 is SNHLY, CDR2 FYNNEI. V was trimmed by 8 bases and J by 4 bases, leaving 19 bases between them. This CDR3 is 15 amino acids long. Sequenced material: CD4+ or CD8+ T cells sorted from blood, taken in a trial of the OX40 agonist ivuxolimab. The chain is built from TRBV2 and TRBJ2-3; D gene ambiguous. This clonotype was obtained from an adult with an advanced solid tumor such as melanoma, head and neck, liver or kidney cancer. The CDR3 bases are TGTGCCAGCTCTCCCCGGGTGGCTTCGTCAGATACGCAGTATTTT. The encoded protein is CASSPRVASSDTQYF.